This entry describes one T cell receptor (beta chain). The antigen is unknown. Trimming cost V 2 bases and J 8 bases; bases outside gene matches: 11. The CDR3 contains 17 residues. The germline V gene encodes CDR1 LNHNV and CDR2 YYDKDF (reference sequence). This sample was taken from a study of spatial heterogeneity in lung cancer. Looking at the study overall: 72 TRACERx patients with early, untreated non-small cell lung cancer donated samples. Whole-study results and caveats: Detection of ubiquitous tumor TCRs in blood was higher at resection than follow-up.

A single record per CDR3 protein comes from TCRdb applying MiXCR to the 5' RACE reads. This sample has tens of thousands of distinct CDR3 sequences, with approximately 20% found just once. Time point in this sample: blood at routine non-recurrence follow-up after resection. This sample comprised PBMCs, obtained at follow-up. This sequence was found in a male donor with early-stage non-small cell lung cancer. The rearrangement uses TRBV15 and TRBJ2-1, with TRBD2 matching over 11 bases. CDR3 nucleotides: TGTGCCACCAGCAGAACCTTAGCGGGAGGGCCTGGAGATGAGCAGTTCTTC. Translating it yields CATSRTLAGGPGDEQFF. The full variable domain, completed using reference TRBV15 and TRBJ2-1, is DAMVIQNPRYQVTQFGKPVTLSCSQTLNHNVMYWYQQKSSQAPKLLFHYYDKDFNNEADTPDNFQSRRPNTSFCFLDIRSPGLGDTAMYLCATSRTLAGGPGDEQFFGPGTRLTVL.